This TCR beta chain appears in the sequencing data of a study of blood T cell repertoires in COVID-19. Study overall: Some COVID-19 samples were acute and others convalescent; all came from the United States, Italy and Spain. Sample material is recorded as cDNA or gDNA derived from T cells, B-cell-depleted T cells, or PBMCs.

As originally analysed: Estimation of nucleated cell counts relied on the amplification of reference gene primers. The protocol was immunoSEQ multiplex PCR, while the TCRdb copy is restricted to in-frame clones and leaves out a portion. D and trimming were read from the DNA, whereas the V and J calls and clone size are those reported in that table. The sample holds roughly 88,000 clones, roughly 72% seen once. Germline trimming cut 5 bases from V and 4 bases from J; bases unmatched to any gene: 10. The germline CDR1 and CDR2 sequences are SGHTA and FQGNSA. The CDR3 sequence is 15 residues long. The receptor was isolated from a woman in her fifties or sixties in a cohort sampled during active or convalescent COVID-19. The sample taken for sequencing was peripheral blood. This chain connects TRBV7-2 to TRBJ2-5; 7 nucleotides agree with TRBD1. The CDR3 spells CASSAPTGVRETQYF. The CDR3 coding sequence is TGTGCCAGCAGCGCGCCAACAGGGGTTCGAGAGACCCAGTACTTC. The whole variable domain, filled in from reference TRBV7-2 and TRBJ2-5, reads GAGVSQSPSNKVTEKGKDVELRCDPISGHTALYWYRQSLGQGLEFLIYFQGNSAPDKSGLPSDRFSAERTGGSVSTLTIQRTQQEDSAVYLCASSAPTGVRETQYFGPGTRLLVL.